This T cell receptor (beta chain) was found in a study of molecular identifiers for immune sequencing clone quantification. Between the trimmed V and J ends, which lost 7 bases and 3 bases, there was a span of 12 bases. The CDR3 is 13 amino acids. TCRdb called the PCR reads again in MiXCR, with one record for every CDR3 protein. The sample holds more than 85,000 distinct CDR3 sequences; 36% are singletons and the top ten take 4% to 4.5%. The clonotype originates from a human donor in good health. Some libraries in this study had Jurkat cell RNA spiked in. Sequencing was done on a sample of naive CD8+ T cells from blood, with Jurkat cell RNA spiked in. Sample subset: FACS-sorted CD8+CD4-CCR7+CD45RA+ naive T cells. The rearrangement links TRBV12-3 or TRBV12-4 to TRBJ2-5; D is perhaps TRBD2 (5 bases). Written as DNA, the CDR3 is TGTGCCAGCATTTTCGGGGATGAAGAGACCCAGTACTTC. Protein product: CASIFGDEETQYF.